This TCR beta chain was identified during a study of CD8 T cells in Susac syndrome. CD8+ and CD4+ T cells taken from blood had their TCR beta sequenced. Included as multiple sclerosis controls were treatment-naive patients who had stable or active relapsing-remitting disease. Through negative isolation, CD4+ and CD8+ T cells were obtained, while TEMRA cells were enriched using FACS. The RNA, roughly 0.5 to 1 ug, was put through reverse transcription using random hexamers. An immunoSEQ multiplex PCR generated amplified TCR beta CDR3 products spanning 54 Vbeta and 13 Jbeta. TCRdb redid the calling of the immunoSEQ multiplex PCR reads with MiXCR, one entry per CDR3 protein. The repertoire includes around 270,000 distinct CDR3 sequences, 65% to 90% of them detected once, and roughly 0.22% sits in the top ten. Sequenced input: CD8+ T cells from PBMCs. This clonotype originated in a human donor with multiple sclerosis.

The CDR3 sequence: CASSGLGRPAYNEQFF. DNA for the CDR3: TGCGCCAGCAGCGGATTGGGCCGACCCGCCTACAATGAGCAGTTCTTC. The V and J genes are TRBV4-3 and TRBJ2-1, with D hard to call. This CDR3 has 16 amino acids. Trimming shortened V by 5 bases and J by 2 bases, and 16 bases separated the two germline ends. Germline CDR1 is LGHNA and CDR2 is YSLEER.